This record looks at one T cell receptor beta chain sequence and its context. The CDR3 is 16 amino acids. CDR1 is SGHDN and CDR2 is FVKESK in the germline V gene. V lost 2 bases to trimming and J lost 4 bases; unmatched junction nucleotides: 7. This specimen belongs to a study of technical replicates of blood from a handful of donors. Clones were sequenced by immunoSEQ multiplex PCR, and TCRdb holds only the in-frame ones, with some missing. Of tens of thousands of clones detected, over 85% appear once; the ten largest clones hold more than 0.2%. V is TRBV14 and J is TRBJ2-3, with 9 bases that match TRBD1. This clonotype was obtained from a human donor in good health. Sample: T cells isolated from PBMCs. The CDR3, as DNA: TGTGCCAGCAGCCAAATACCGGGACAGGGAGCAGATACGCAGTATTTT. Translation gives CASSQIPGQGADTQYF.